One and the same sample provided the 20 T cell receptor beta chains below, sequenced in a study of blood T cell repertoires in COVID-19. TCRdb keeps only in-frame clones here, not all; method: immunoSEQ multiplex PCR. The table lists about 83,000 clones, about 88% of them singletons, with roughly 15% in the top ten. Sequencing input: peripheral blood. These receptors originate from a woman aged 80 or older with active or convalescent COVID-19.

The chain recombines TRBV19 with TRBJ1-5, with TRBD1 matching over 7 bases. The V gene's germline CDR1 is LNHDA and CDR2 SQIVND (reference sequence). Losses at the gene ends were 6 bases for V and 2 bases for J; bases not matched to a gene: 10. The CDR3 consists of 16 residues. CDR3 protein: CASRTGRAAGNQPQHF. As DNA, the CDR3 is TGTGCCAGTAGGACAGGGCGAGCCGCTGGCAATCAGCCCCAGCATTTT.

This clone was recorded only once. CDR3 region: CASSSWGPEAFF. CDR3 coding DNA: TGTGCCAGCAGTTCGTGGGGGCCTGAAGCTTTCTTT. The genes are TRBV28 and TRBJ1-1; D is possibly TRBD1 (6 bases). This CDR3 has 12 amino acids. Trimming cost V 4 bases and J 6 bases, with 9 bases left between them. The germline V gene encodes CDR1 MDHEN and CDR2 SYDVKM.

This rearrangement joins TRBV28 to TRBJ2-7, with 7 nucleotides matching TRBD1. The CDR3 is made up of 14 amino acids. The ends lost 6 bases at V and 3 bases at J; junction bases unmatched: 8. Germline V gene lookup returns CDR1 MDHEN and CDR2 SYDVKM. The CDR3 DNA reads as TGTGCCAGCAGCCCGCCCCGACAGGGCTACGAGCAGTACTTC. Translation: CASSPPRQGYEQYF.

The rearrangement uses TRBV16 and TRBJ1-1; 7 bases align to TRBD1. CDR1 is KGHSY and CDR2 is FQNENV in the germline V gene. V was clipped by 4 bases and J by 4 bases; unmatched bases: 6. The CDR3 totals 14 residues. This CDR3 is CASSPEDRFTEAFF. CDR3 coding DNA: TGTGCCAGCAGCCCTGAGGACAGGTTCACTGAAGCTTTCTTT.

The chain carries TRBV4-3 and TRBJ1-3, with 8 bases identical to TRBD1. The CDR3 has 15 amino acids. Germline V gene lookup returns CDR1 LGHNA and CDR2 YSLEER. J lost 4 bases, V lost 0 bases, and 2 bases had no gene match. CDR3 in amino acids: CASSQEHRGGNTIYF. The CDR3 nucleotides are TGCGCCAGCAGCCAAGAACACAGGGGGGGAAACACCATATATTTT.

This clone was detected only once. This sequence joins TRBV27 and TRBJ2-2; 12 nucleotides line up with TRBD2. The CDR3 runs 17 residues. Trimming at V came to 2 bases and at J to 0 bases, leaving 1 base not matched to a gene. CDR1 and CDR2 from the germline V gene are MNHEY and SMNVEV (reference sequence). CDR3 amino acids: CASSLPSGGANTGELFF. The CDR3 DNA sequence: TGTGCCAGCAGTTTACCTAGCGGGGGGGCGAACACCGGGGAGCTGTTTTTT.

This sequence joins TRBV18 and TRBJ1-2; 11 positions agree with TRBD1. The CDR3 covers 17 residues. Looked up from germline, CDR1 is KGHSH and CDR2 is LQKENI. The junction had 6 bases not matched to a gene; V was cut back by 3 bases and J by 0 bases. The CDR3: CASSPRDRGTANYGYTF. The DNA for the CDR3 is TGTGCCAGCTCACCCAGGGACAGGGGGACCGCTAACTATGGCTACACCTTC. Looking up the rest from reference TRBV18 and TRBJ1-2 gives the full variable domain: NAGVMQNPRHLVRRRGQEARLRCSPMKGHSHVYWYRQLPEEGLKFMVYLQKENIIDESGMPKERFSAEFPKEGPSILRIQQVVRGDSAAYFCASSPRDRGTANYGYTFGSGTRLTVV.

The chain recombines TRBV5-4 with TRBJ1-4; D unresolved. Germline loops: CDR1 SGHNT, CDR2 YYREEE (reference sequence). The CDR3 totals 13 residues. V was pared by 1 base and J by 13 bases, with 14 bases between. CDR3 protein: CASSLSNDNTLFF. The DNA of the CDR3 is TGTGCCAGCAGCTTGTCTAATGATAATACACTGTTTTTT.

J is TRBJ1-4 and V is TRBV29-1; 7 positions match TRBD1. This CDR3 has 14 amino acids. V dropped 7 bases and J dropped 8; count of bases not matched to a gene: 13. Germline CDR1 and CDR2: SQVTM and ANQGSEA. The DNA of the CDR3 is TGCAGCGCTCGACAGGGAATAAAACAGGAAAAACTGTTTTTT. Translation: CSARQGIKQEKLFF.

V is TRBV7-2 and J is TRBJ1-2, with D unresolved. Trimming shortened V by 5 bases and J by 8 bases, and 18 bases separated the two germline ends. Looked up from germline, CDR1 is SGHTA and CDR2 is FQGNSA. The CDR3 totals 14 residues. CDR3 sequence reads: CASSTSRGGGGYTF. The CDR3 nucleotides read TGTGCCAGCAGCACAAGTCGGGGAGGCGGAGGCTACACCTTC.

This chain joins TRBV28 and TRBJ2-2; TRBD2 agrees at 10 bases. Germline CDR1 is MDHEN and CDR2 is SYDVKM. This CDR3 has 17 amino acids. V was pared by 2 bases and J by 2 bases, with 5 bases of the junction left unmatched. The CDR3 bases are TGTGCCAGCAGTTTAGGGCTAGCGGGGGCCAACACCGGGGAGCTGTTTTTT. This sequence encodes CASSLGLAGANTGELFF.

This clone came up once. V and J are TRBV5-1 and TRBJ1-2; D unclear. In germline, CDR1 is SGHRS, CDR2 YFSETQ. There are 15 residues in the CDR3. Trimming shortened V by 3 bases and J by 4 bases, and 16 bases separated the two germline ends. The DNA for the CDR3 is TGCGCCAGCAGCTGGGCTGGGGAGCGATCCTATGGCTACACCTTC. Amino acids: CASSWAGERSYGYTF.

The chain uses TRBV5-1 and TRBJ1-1; 8 bases line up with TRBD1. After removal of 3 bases from V and 6 bases from J, the junction contained 10 bases not matched to a gene. This CDR3 contains 15 residues. The germline gives CDR1 SGHRS, CDR2 YFSETQ. DNA of the CDR3: TGCGCCAGCAGCTCCCAGACAGGGGTGCCATCTGAAGCTTTCTTT. It encodes CASSSQTGVPSEAFF.

This chain joins TRBV3-1 (or the pseudogene TRBV3-2) and TRBJ1-1; no clear D. CDR1 and CDR2 (germline): LGHDT, YNNKEL (reference sequence). Between the trimmed V and J ends, which lost 2 bases and 8 bases, there was a span of 6 bases. The CDR3 spans 11 residues. This CDR3 reads CASSQRREAFF. The CDR3 nucleotides are TGTGCCAGCAGCCAAAGGAGGGAAGCTTTCTTT.

The CDR3 coding sequence is TGTGCCAGCAGCTTAAGGGGAGCACAGGGGGTGAATACGCAGTATTTT. This encodes CASSLRGAQGVNTQYF. This rearrangement joins TRBV7-6 to TRBJ2-3; TRBD1 matches at 8 bases. The germline V gene has CDR1 SGHVS and CDR2 FNYEAQ. The V gene end was trimmed by 2 bases and the J gene end by 7 bases; junction bases not matched to a gene: 11. This CDR3 is built from 16 residues.

As for this clone: The sample has other DNA sequences that encode this CDR3 too. The rearrangement links TRBV9 to TRBJ1-1; tentatively, D is TRBD1 (5 bases). Germline CDR1 is SGDLS and CDR2 is YYNGEE. V lost 4 bases, J lost 1 base, and 11 bases lay in between. CDR3 length: 14 amino acids. For the CDR3, the DNA is TGTGCCAGCAGCCCAGGACAAGGGAACACTGAAGCTTTCTTT. Translated: CASSPGQGNTEAFF.

CDR3 DNA sequence: TGTGCCAGCAGTTTGCAAGGGGGCTGGTACGAGCAGTACTTC. Protein product: CASSLQGGWYEQYF. The chain combines TRBV27 with TRBJ2-7; 7 nucleotides agree with TRBD1. V gave up 3 bases and J gave up 4 bases; unmatched junction bases: 6. This CDR3 spans 14 amino acids. Germline V gives CDR1 MNHEY, CDR2 SMNVEV (reference sequence).

This clone was detected once. V gene TRBV15 combines with J gene TRBJ1-4, with D unclear. Per the germline V gene, CDR1 is LNHNV and CDR2 is YYDKDF (reference sequence). V lost 0 bases and J lost 7, with 21 bases in between. This CDR3 has 18 amino acids. As DNA, the CDR3 is TGTGCCACCAGCAGAGATCAAGATGCTGCCTGGGGAGGTGAAAAACTGTTTTTT. This encodes CATSRDQDAAWGGEKLFF.

V is TRBV12-3 or TRBV12-4 and J is TRBJ2-2; D uncertain. Trimming shortened V by 2 bases and J by 4 bases, and 5 bases separated the two germline ends. The CDR3 covers 13 residues. CDR3 loop: CASSLIGTGELFF. CDR3 sequence (DNA): TGTGCCAGCAGTTTAATCGGCACCGGGGAGCTGTTTTTT.

V usage is TRBV28 and J usage is TRBJ1-5; TRBD1 agrees at 9 bases. CDR1 is MDHEN and CDR2 is SYDVKM in the germline V gene. Losses at the gene ends were 3 bases for V and 4 bases for J; bases not matched to a gene: 7. The CDR3 consists of 16 residues. The CDR3 coding sequence is TGTGCCAGCAGTTTCCCTGGACAGGGGATTAATCAGCCCCAGCATTTT. It encodes CASSFPGQGINQPQHF.